What follows are 12 T cell receptor beta chains derived from one specimen sequenced in a study of neurological immune-mediated disorders. TCRdb independently ran MiXCR on the 5' RACE reads; one entry per CDR3 protein. Counted here are roughly 100,000 distinct CDR3 sequences, roughly 4% occurring once; the ten biggest clones make up 5% to 7.5%. Sequenced sample: PBMCs. All receptors come from a woman between 18 and 30 years old with multiple sclerosis.

This chain links TRBV29-1 with TRBJ1-4; 8 bases match TRBD1. The CDR3 covers 16 residues. Unmatched junction bases numbered 23, after V lost 4 bases and J lost 16 bases. Germline V CDR1 and CDR2: SQVTM, ANQGSEA. The CDR3 is CSVGSDSGTGLGFSFF. DNA of the CDR3: TGCAGCGTTGGCTCCGACTCCGGGACAGGTCTTGGGTTCTCGTTTTTT.

This clonotype was counted ten times or more. V usage is TRBV6-4 and J usage is TRBJ1-2; no clear D gene. The CDR3 spans 13 residues. Germline assignment: CDR1 MRHNA and CDR2 SNTAGT. V was trimmed by 4 bases and J by 2 bases, leaving 8 bases between them. The CDR3 region has the DNA TGTGCCAGCAGTGGACCGAACAACTATGGCTACACCTTC. Protein sequence: CASSGPNNYGYTF.

This clonotype has ten or more counts. The rearrangement links TRBV29-1 to TRBJ2-7; D ambiguous. CDR3 length equals 14 residues. CDR1 and CDR2 (germline): SQVTM, ANQGSEA. V lost 5 bases and J 4 bases, leaving 18 bases between the germline ends. The CDR3 DNA reads as TGCAGCGTTATTGGGCCTGGGTCGGTTTACGAGCAGTACTTC. Residues: CSVIGPGSVYEQYF.

At least ten counts were recorded for this clonotype. The V gene is TRBV20-1, the J gene TRBJ1-5; D gene uncertain. The CDR3 loop spans 15 amino acids. Trimming removed 0 bases at V and 2 bases at J, with 11 bases between. Looked up from germline, CDR1 is DFQATT and CDR2 is SNEGSKA (reference sequence). CDR3 in DNA: TGCAGTGCTAGAGAAGCCCCGGGCGGCAATCAGCCCCAGCATTTT. Protein: CSAREAPGGNQPQHF.

This clonotype has at least ten counts. The chain links TRBV29-1 to TRBJ2-7; 11 nucleotides align to TRBD2. The V segment lost 4 bases and the J segment 7 bases; nucleotides outside the gene matches: 3. The CDR3 extends over 12 amino acids. The germline gives CDR1 SQVTM, CDR2 ANQGSEA. The CDR3 DNA reads TGCAGCGTTGCTTGGACTAGCGGGGAGCAGTACTTC. It yields the protein CSVAWTSGEQYF.

This clonotype was detected ten times or more. J is TRBJ2-5 and V is TRBV20-1; D unresolved. Per germline, CDR1 DFQATT and CDR2 SNEGSKA (reference sequence). The V and J ends lost 3 bases and 2 bases respectively, with 10 bases between them. CDR3 length equals 13 residues. The CDR3 region is CSASSLNQETQYF. Here the CDR3 DNA reads TGCAGTGCTAGCAGCCTAAATCAAGAGACCCAGTACTTC.

This clonotype was found many times. The gene calls are TRBV7-6 and TRBJ2-7; TRBD1 agrees at 9 bases. With 1 base clipped from V and 4 bases from J, the junction kept 8 bases outside the gene matches. Germline values: CDR1 SGHVS, CDR2 FNYEAQ. The CDR3 extends over 16 amino acids. CDR3 in amino acids: CASSLGPSGQGYEQYF. CDR3 nucleotide sequence: TGTGCCAGCAGCTTAGGTCCGTCCGGACAGGGGTACGAGCAGTACTTC.

This clonotype was observed at least ten times. The chain recombines TRBV2 with TRBJ1-1, with a possible D match to TRBD1 (5 bases). V shed 4 bases and J shed 4 bases, with 13 bases lying between them. Germline V lookup: CDR1 SNHLY, CDR2 FYNNEI. The CDR3 length is 14 residues. The CDR3 loop reads CASSGEGVVTEAFF. The DNA for the CDR3 is TGTGCCAGCAGTGGGGAAGGGGTGGTCACTGAAGCTTTCTTT.

In this sample, this clonotype turned up many times. The V call is TRBV5-4, the J call TRBJ2-7, with a possible D match to TRBD1 (5 bases). In germline, CDR1 is SGHNT, CDR2 YYREEE (reference sequence). V shed 3 bases and J shed 2 bases, with 9 bases lying between them. There are 13 residues in the CDR3. CDR3 sequence (DNA): TGTGCCAGCAGCTCCCAGGACACCTACGAGCAGTACTTC. Translating gives CASSSQDTYEQYF.

In this sample, this clonotype turned up a few times. The chain links TRBV5-1 to TRBJ2-6, with no clear D. CDR1 and CDR2 (germline): SGHRS, YFSETQ. The V gene lost 2 bases and the J gene lost 0 bases, with 9 bases spanning the gap. This CDR3 is 16 amino acids long. This CDR3 is CASSLRLASGANVLTF. The DNA of the CDR3 is TGCGCCAGCAGCTTACGACTTGCCTCTGGGGCCAACGTCCTGACTTTC.

This clonotype was counted at least ten times. This rearrangement joins TRBV20-1 to TRBJ1-2, with 10 positions matching TRBD1. The ends lost 6 bases at V and 2 bases at J; junction bases unmatched: 12. Germline V gene lookup returns CDR1 DFQATT and CDR2 SNEGSKA (reference sequence). The CDR3 is 16 amino acids. Here the CDR3 reads CSAERQGAFGNYGYTF. CDR3 nucleotides: TGCAGTGCGGAACGACAGGGGGCTTTTGGGAACTATGGCTACACCTTC.

This clonotype was recorded many times. The V call is TRBV5-1, the J call TRBJ1-1; D remains ambiguous. The length of the CDR3 is 14 residues. Looked up from germline, CDR1 is SGHRS and CDR2 is YFSETQ. Trimming shortened V by 1 base and J by 2 bases, and 9 bases separated the two germline ends. CDR3 coding DNA: TGCGCCAGCAGCTTGATATCGACTAACACTGAAGCTTTCTTT. It translates to CASSLISTNTEAFF.